The entry below gives a single TCR beta chain sequence along with its context. Treatment in this sample: preoperative locoregional IRX-2 cytokine immunotherapy. Sequencing was performed with immunoSEQ multiplex PCR; in TCRdb, only in-frame clones are kept and a portion is missing. Of about 3,300 clones detected, around 66% appear once; the ten largest clones hold approximately 10%. This sample is part of a study of preoperative IRX-2 immunotherapy in early breast cancer. The sequence came from a human donor with breast cancer. The specimen was tumor tissue, collected before IRX-2 immunotherapy.

The CDR3 nucleotides are TGCGCCAGCAGCCCTAGGGCGAGCGGGTCCCCAGATACGCAGTATTTT. Translation: CASSPRASGSPDTQYF. The V and J genes are TRBV5-1 and TRBJ2-3, with D perhaps TRBD2 (6 bases). The V end lost 4 bases, the J end lost 4 bases, and 19 bases lay between the germline ends. This CDR3 has 16 residues. Germline-derived CDR1 and CDR2 are SGHRS and YFSETQ.